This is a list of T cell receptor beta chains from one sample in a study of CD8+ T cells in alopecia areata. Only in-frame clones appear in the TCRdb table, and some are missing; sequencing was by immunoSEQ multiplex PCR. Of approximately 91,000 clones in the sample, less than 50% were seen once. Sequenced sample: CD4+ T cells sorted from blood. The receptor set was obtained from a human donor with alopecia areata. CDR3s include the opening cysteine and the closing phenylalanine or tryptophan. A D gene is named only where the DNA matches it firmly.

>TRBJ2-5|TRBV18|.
CASSGGEETQYF
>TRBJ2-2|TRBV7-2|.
CASTPSSTGELFF
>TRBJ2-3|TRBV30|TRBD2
CAWRRTSHTQYF
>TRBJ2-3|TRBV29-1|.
CSVEGTDTQYF
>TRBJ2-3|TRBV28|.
CASSLGASSHTQYF
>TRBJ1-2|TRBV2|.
CASSEQNYGYTF
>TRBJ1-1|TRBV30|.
CAWRRVEGLEAFF
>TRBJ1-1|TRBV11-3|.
CASSPGGHNTEAFF
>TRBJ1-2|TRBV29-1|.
CSVGTANYGYTF
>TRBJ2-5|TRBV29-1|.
CSEDTGRPGTQYF
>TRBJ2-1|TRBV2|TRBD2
CASRSLAGEDNEQFF
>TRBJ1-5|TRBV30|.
CAWSPGIDQPQHF
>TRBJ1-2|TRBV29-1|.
CSVEVRSGERGYTF
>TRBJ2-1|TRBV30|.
CAWFQVHEQFF
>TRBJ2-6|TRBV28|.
CASKSGANVLTF
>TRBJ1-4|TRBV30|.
CACPTGTLGEKLFF
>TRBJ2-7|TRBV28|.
CASSLAFYEQYF
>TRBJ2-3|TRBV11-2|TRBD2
CASRPRLAGYTDTQYF
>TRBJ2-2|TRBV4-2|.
CASSSPGFELFF
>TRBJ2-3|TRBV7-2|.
CASSESRADTQYF
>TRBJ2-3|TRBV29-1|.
CSVVKDRRTDTQYF
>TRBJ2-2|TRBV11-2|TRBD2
CASSLGAGFLGANTGELFF
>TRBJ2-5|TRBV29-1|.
CSVAGVLGETQYF
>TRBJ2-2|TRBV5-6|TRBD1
CASSSTGARTGELFF
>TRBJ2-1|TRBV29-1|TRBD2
CSVAAGGNNNEQFF
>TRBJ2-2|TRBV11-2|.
CASSTDRAGELFF
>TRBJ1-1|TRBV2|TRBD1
CASSDGQARIEAFF
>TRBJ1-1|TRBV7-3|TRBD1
CASSLSSTGRAFF
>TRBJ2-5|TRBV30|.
CAWSVGPQETQYF
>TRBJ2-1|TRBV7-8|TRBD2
CASSVRRLAGANEQFF
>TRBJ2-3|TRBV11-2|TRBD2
CASSLLAGADTDTQYF
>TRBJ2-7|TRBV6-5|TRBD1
CAKGQANYEQYF
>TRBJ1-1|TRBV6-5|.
CASRYPKGSGTEAFF
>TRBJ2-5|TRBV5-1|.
CASSGGTVLGETQYF
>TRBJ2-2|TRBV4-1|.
CASRLTGSYTGELFF
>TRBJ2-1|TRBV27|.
CASSPGQYNEQFF
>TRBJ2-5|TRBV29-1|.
CSVVLGETQYF
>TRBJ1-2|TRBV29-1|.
CSVVQGFSRYTF
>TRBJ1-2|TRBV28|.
CASSNVPMSRTEDGYTF
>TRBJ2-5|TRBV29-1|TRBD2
CSVAIAGGTETQYF
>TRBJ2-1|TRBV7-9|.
CAPGTPHNEQFF
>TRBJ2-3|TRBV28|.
CASSSPGPYTQYF
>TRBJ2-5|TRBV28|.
CARVRGGETQYF
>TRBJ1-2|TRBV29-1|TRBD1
CSVWDRANYGYTF
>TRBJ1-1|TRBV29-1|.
CSAPGGYSRNTEAFF
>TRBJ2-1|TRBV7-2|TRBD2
CASSGSGRVNEQFF
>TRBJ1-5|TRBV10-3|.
CAINAGDLNQPQHF
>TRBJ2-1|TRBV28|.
CASSSGTTLYNEQFF
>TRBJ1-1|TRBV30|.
CAWREPNRVGTEAFF
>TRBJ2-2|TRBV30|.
CASSQGQSTGELFF
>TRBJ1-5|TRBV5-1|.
CASSADGVQPQHF
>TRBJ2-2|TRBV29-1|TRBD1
CSAGTTGATGELFF
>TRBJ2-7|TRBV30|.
CAWSGVGQGSNEQYF
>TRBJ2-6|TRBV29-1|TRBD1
CSVRGQDRSGANVLTF